These 19 T cell receptor beta chains were sequenced from one sample in a study of cytomegalovirus exposure and HLA in healthy donors. Sequencing used immunoSEQ multiplex PCR; TCRdb keeps in-frame clones, though not all of them. The sample has about 64,000 clones, 85% to 95% seen once; the top ten hold approximately 5.4%. The sample comprised PBMCs. Source of these receptors: a woman aged 18-35 years in good health and CMV-seropositive.

The chain is built from TRBV6-1 and TRBJ1-4, with 11 positions matching TRBD1. From germline, CDR1 is MNHNS and CDR2 SASEGT. J lost 6 bases, V lost 6 bases, and 6 bases had no gene match. This CDR3 is 15 amino acids long. CDR3 amino acids: CASSGGTGGHEKLFF. The DNA of the CDR3 is TGTGCCAGCAGCGGTGGGACAGGGGGACATGAAAAACTGTTTTTT.

This chain links TRBV6-5 with TRBJ2-1, with a weak D call TRBD2 (6 bases). CDR1 is MNHEY and CDR2 is SVGAGI in the germline V gene. The CDR3 sequence is 14 residues long. V was cut by 5 bases and J by 4 bases, with 12 bases left in between. CDR3 in amino acids: CASSTGTYYNEQFF. Written as DNA, the CDR3 is TGTGCCAGCAGTACTGGGACTTATTACAATGAGCAGTTCTTC.

Concerning this clone itself: At one boundary the junction diverges from the germline segment, which might be a read error. This chain connects TRBV7-7 to TRBJ2-2; possible D gene TRBD1, 6 bases. Germline V lookup: CDR1 SSHAT, CDR2 FNYEAQ (reference sequence). The CDR3 has 15 residues. The CDR3 region is CASSQGHMNTGELFF. Written as DNA, the CDR3 is TGTGCTAGCAGCCAGGGACACATGAACACCGGGGAGCTGTTTTTT.

The chain has TRBV5-5 and TRBJ2-7; 7 bases are a match to TRBD2. Germline V CDR1 and CDR2: SGHKS, YYEKEE (reference sequence). The CDR3 covers 14 residues. J gave up 4 bases and V 1 base, and 5 bases lay outside the gene matches. DNA for the CDR3: TGTGCCAGCAGCTTGCGCGGGGGACCTTACGAGCAGTACTTC. This codes for CASSLRGGPYEQYF.

V and J are TRBV7-8 and TRBJ2-7; 8 bases agree with TRBD2. CDR3 length: 17 residues. CDR1 is SGHVS, CDR2 FQNEAQ, per germline. V lost 0 bases and J lost 1; bases outside the gene matches: 8. This CDR3 reads CASSLATLSGKSYEQYF. CDR3 DNA sequence: TGTGCCAGCAGCTTAGCCACCCTTAGCGGGAAATCCTACGAGCAGTACTTC.

This clone was counted once. V gene TRBV19 combines with J gene TRBJ2-3; 7 nucleotides align to TRBD1. Germline V lookup: CDR1 LNHDA, CDR2 SQIVND (reference sequence). With 4 bases clipped from V and 3 bases from J, the junction kept 7 bases outside the gene matches. The CDR3 spans 15 residues. The DNA for the CDR3 is TGTGCCAGTAGTAGGGGACAGTGGGAAACAGATACGCAGTATTTT. Encoded protein: CASSRGQWETDTQYF.

V is TRBV12-5 and J is TRBJ2-3; tentative D call: TRBD2 (6 bases). Trimming shortened V by 6 bases and J by 2 bases, and 18 bases separated the two germline ends. This CDR3 is built from 16 residues. Per germline, CDR1 LGHNT and CDR2 FRNRAP. The CDR3 DNA follows: TGTGCTAGTGGCCGAAGACTAGAAGGGCCCACAGATACGCAGTATTTT. Translated, it gives CASGRRLEGPTDTQYF.

This clone has only one observation. The chain joins TRBV7-2 to TRBJ2-1, with D possibly TRBD2 on 6 matching bases. CDR1 and CDR2 from the germline V gene are SGHTA and FQGNSA. The V end lost 4 bases, the J end lost 2 bases, and 18 bases lay between the germline ends. CDR3 length: 17 amino acids. For the CDR3, the DNA is TGTGCCAGCAGCTATGGCGTAGGGGCTAGCGCCTACAATGAGCAGTTCTTC. It yields the protein CASSYGVGASAYNEQFF.

The chain links TRBV28 to TRBJ1-2, with 7 bases matching TRBD1. V was clipped by 3 bases and J by 7 bases; unmatched bases: 5. Germline loops: CDR1 MDHEN, CDR2 SYDVKM. This CDR3 region has 13 residues. The CDR3 loop reads CASSLGTAFGYTF. CDR3 bases: TGTGCCAGCAGTTTGGGGACAGCCTTTGGCTACACCTTC.

V and J are TRBV19 and TRBJ2-2, with 13 positions matching TRBD2. CDR1 is LNHDA, CDR2 SQIVND, per germline (reference sequence). The CDR3 has 16 residues. V trimming: 6 bases; J trimming: 8 bases; junction bases outside the gene matches: 9. CDR3 amino acids: CASSNWGLAGLGELFF. In DNA form, the CDR3 reads TGTGCCAGTAGCAACTGGGGACTAGCGGGACTTGGGGAGCTGTTTTTT.

V usage is TRBV19 and J usage is TRBJ1-5, with 7 bases fitting TRBD1. V shed 7 bases, J shed 4 bases, and the junction held 7 bases outside the gene matches. Per the germline V gene, CDR1 is LNHDA and CDR2 is SQIVND (reference sequence). The CDR3 runs 14 residues. CDR3 in amino acids: CASTEGQSNQPQHF. CDR3 coding DNA: TGTGCCAGTACCGAGGGACAGTCGAATCAGCCCCAGCATTTT.

The chain carries TRBV7-3 and TRBJ2-2; 8 nucleotides align to TRBD2. This CDR3 region has 16 residues. V shed 5 bases and J 9 bases; nucleotides not matched to a gene: 14. Germline V gene sequence: CDR1 SGHTA, CDR2 FQGTGA. Here the CDR3 reads CASSVSSTAGVRELFF. The CDR3 DNA sequence: TGTGCCAGCAGCGTCTCCAGTACAGCGGGAGTCCGGGAGCTGTTTTTT. The full variable domain, its missing parts supplied by reference TRBV7-3 and TRBJ2-2, is GAGVSQTPSNKVTEKGKYVELRCDPISGHTALYWYRQSLGQGPEFLIYFQGTGAADDSGLPNDRFFAVRPEGSVSTLKIQRTERGDSAVYLCASSVSSTAGVRELFFGEGSRLTVL.

This chain connects TRBV6-5 to TRBJ1-3, with D hard to call. The CDR3 is 15 residues long. Germline CDR1 reads MNHEY; CDR2 reads SVGAGI. V lost 6 bases and J lost 0, with 12 bases in between. CDR3 sequence (DNA): TGTGCCAGCAGACATACAGTGAGCTCTGGAAACACCATATATTTT. As protein: CASRHTVSSGNTIYF.

The chain couples TRBV28 to TRBJ2-4, with a tentative D call TRBD2 (7 bases). The CDR3 loop spans 15 amino acids. The germline V and J ends were trimmed by 2 bases and 2 bases, with 10 bases remaining between them. Germline-derived CDR1 and CDR2 are MDHEN and SYDVKM. The CDR3 nucleotides read TGTGCCAGCAGTTTAAGGGGGGGGCCCAAAAACATTCAGTACTTC. Encoded protein: CASSLRGGPKNIQYF. The full variable domain, rest sourced from reference TRBV28 and TRBJ2-4, is DVKVTQSSRYLVKRTGEKVFLECVQDMDHENMFWYRQDPGLGLRLIYFSYDVKMKEKGDIPEGYSVSREKKERFSLILESASTNQTSMYLCASSLRGGPKNIQYFGAGTRLSVL.

The chain combines TRBV19 with TRBJ2-7; D is possibly TRBD1 (5 bases). The CDR3 sequence is 14 residues long. Trimming left V 3 bases short and J 3 bases short, with 12 bases between. The germline CDR1 and CDR2 sequences are LNHDA and SQIVND (reference sequence). Written as DNA, the CDR3 is TGTGCCAGTAGTATGGGCAGGGTTGGCTACGAGCAGTACTTC. Translating it yields CASSMGRVGYEQYF.

CDR3 residues: CASEIRKGYTF. DNA of the CDR3: TGCGCCAGCGAGATACGTAAAGGCTACACCTTC. The chain couples TRBV10-1 to TRBJ1-2; the D is unclear. From germline, CDR1 is WNHNN and CDR2 SYGVQD (reference sequence). Deletions cut 8 bases from V and 8 bases from J, with 12 bases between. CDR3 size: 11 residues.

The chain employs TRBV6-1 and TRBJ2-3, with D unresolved. Germline values: CDR1 MNHNS, CDR2 SASEGT. Trimming cost V 6 bases and J 2 bases, with 9 bases left between them. The CDR3 covers 13 residues. CDR3 bases: TGTGCCAGCAGAACAGCAGTCACAGATACGCAGTATTTT. This encodes CASRTAVTDTQYF.

The chain uses TRBV30 and TRBJ1-4; the match to TRBD1 covers 8 bases. Trimming took 4 bases from V and 4 from J; bases not matched to a gene: 5. Germline CDR1 and CDR2: GTSNPN and SVGIG (reference sequence). CDR3 length: 14 residues. CDR3 bases: TGTGCCTGGAAGGGGGACAGGCTTAATGAAAAACTGTTTTTT. This sequence encodes CAWKGDRLNEKLFF.

The rearrangement links TRBV7-2 to TRBJ2-1, with 8 positions matching TRBD2. This CDR3 has 16 amino acids. J gave up 9 bases and V 2 bases, and 12 bases lay outside the gene matches. Germline V CDR1 and CDR2: SGHTA, FQGNSA. CDR3 DNA sequence: TGTGCCAGCAGCTTAATTTTCGGGGGGGCCTTCGGTGAGCAGTTCTTC. As protein: CASSLIFGGAFGEQFF.